Described below is a single T cell receptor (beta chain) sequence and its context. Its antigen is not known. It may be a read error: a sequence one base away is much more abundant. The CDR3 runs 16 residues. Germline V gene data show CDR1 as SGDLS and CDR2 as YYNGEE. Trimming took 2 bases from V and 5 from J, leaving 19 bases between them. The record originates from a study of T cells in Graves' hyperthyroidism and ophthalmopathy. Absent ophthalmopathy progression within 18 months defined stable Graves' hyperthyroidism. General observations from the study: Clonotypes that were expanded in thyroid above 0.001 mostly appeared in blood too.

Regions amplified from RNA transcripts were the TCR beta CDR3 regions. The study used the HTBI primer set for a first-round RT-PCR of the TCR CDR3. One entry per CDR3 protein results from TCRdb running MiXCR on the multiplex PCR reads. The sample has approximately 330,000 distinct CDR3 sequences, about 18% seen once. The chain uses TRBV9 and TRBJ2-5, with TRBD2 as a possible D gene (6 bases). This clonotype was obtained from a woman in her forties or fifties with Graves' hyperthyroidism. The specimen sequenced was blood. The DNA for the CDR3 is TGTGCCAGCAGCGTGGGCGGGAACCCTACACCGGAGACCCAGTACTTC. Translation: CASSVGGNPTPETQYF.